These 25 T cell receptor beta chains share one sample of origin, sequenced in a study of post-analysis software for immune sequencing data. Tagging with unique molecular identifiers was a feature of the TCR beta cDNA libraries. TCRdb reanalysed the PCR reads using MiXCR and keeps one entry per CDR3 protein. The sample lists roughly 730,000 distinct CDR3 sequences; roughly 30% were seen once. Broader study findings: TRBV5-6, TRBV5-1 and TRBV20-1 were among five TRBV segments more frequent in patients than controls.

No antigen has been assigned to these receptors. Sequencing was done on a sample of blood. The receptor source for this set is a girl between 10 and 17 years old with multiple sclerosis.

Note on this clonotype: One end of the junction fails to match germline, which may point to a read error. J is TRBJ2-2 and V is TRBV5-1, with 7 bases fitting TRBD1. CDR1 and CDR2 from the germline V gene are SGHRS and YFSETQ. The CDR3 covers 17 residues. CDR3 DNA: TGCGCCAGCAGCTTGTTTATCCGGGACAGTAACACCGGGGCGCTGTTTTTT. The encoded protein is CASSLFIRDSNTGALFF.

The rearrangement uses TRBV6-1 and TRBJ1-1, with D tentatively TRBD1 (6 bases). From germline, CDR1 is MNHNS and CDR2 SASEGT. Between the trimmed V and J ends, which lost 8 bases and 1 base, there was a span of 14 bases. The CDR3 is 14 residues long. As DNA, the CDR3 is TGTGCCAGCCAGGGGCCCCACAAGAACACTGAAGCTTTCTTT. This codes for CASQGPHKNTEAFF.

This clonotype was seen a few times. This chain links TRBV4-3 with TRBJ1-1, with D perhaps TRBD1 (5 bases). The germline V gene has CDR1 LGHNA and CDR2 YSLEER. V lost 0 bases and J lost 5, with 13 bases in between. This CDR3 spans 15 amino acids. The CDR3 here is CASSQDLQGYTEAFF. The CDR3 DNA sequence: TGCGCCAGCAGCCAAGATTTGCAGGGATATACTGAAGCTTTCTTT.

CDR3 DNA: TGTGCCAGCAGCTGCGGGGGGGCCTATTACAATGAGCAGTTCTTC. It specifies CASSCGGAYYNEQFF. This chain uses TRBV7-4 with TRBJ2-1, with 9 positions matching TRBD2. Trimming removed 4 bases from V and 4 bases from J; junction bases left unmatched: 5. Germline V lookup: CDR1 SGHVT, CDR2 SQSDAQ. The CDR3 is made up of 15 amino acids.

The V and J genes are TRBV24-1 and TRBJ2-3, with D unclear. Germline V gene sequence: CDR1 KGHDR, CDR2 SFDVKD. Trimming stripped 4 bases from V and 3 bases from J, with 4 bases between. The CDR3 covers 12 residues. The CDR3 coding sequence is TGTGCCACCAGTGAGCGAACAGATACGCAGTATTTT. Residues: CATSERTDTQYF.

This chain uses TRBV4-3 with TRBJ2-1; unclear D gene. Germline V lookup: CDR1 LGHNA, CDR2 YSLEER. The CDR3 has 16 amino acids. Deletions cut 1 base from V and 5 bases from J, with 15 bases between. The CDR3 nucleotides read TGCGCCAGCAGCCAAGCTCTAGTACCCCCCCACAATGAGCAGTTCTTC. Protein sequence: CASSQALVPPHNEQFF.

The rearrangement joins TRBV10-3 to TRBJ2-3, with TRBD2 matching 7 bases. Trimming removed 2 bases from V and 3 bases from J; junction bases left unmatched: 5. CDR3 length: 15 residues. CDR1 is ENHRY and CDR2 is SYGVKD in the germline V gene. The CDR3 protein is CAISEGGSVTDTQYF. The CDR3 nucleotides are TGTGCCATCAGTGAGGGCGGGAGTGTGACAGATACGCAGTATTTT.

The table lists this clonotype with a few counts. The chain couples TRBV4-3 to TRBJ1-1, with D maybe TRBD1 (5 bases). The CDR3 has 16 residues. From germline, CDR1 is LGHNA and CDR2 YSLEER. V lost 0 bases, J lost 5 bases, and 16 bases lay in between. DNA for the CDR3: TGCGCCAGCAGCCAAGAGTTGAGTTTCCGGGGGACTGAAGCTTTCTTT. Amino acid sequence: CASSQELSFRGTEAFF.

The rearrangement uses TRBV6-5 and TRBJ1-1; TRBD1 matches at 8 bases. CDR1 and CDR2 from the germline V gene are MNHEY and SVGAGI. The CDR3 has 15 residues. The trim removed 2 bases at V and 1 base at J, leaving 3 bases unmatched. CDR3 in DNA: TGTGCCAGCAGTTACCGAGGGACAGGGAACACTGAAGCTTTCTTT. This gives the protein CASSYRGTGNTEAFF.

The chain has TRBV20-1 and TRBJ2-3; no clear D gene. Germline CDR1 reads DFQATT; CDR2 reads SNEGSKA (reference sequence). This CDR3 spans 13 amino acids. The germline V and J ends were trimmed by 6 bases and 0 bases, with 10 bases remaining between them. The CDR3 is CSAYQPSTDTQYF. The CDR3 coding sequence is TGCAGTGCGTATCAACCCAGCACAGATACGCAGTATTTT.

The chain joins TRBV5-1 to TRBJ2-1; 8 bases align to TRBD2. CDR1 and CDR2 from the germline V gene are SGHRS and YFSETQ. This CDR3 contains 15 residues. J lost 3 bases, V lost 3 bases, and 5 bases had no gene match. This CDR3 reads CASSSGLGSYNEQFF. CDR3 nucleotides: TGCGCCAGCAGCTCGGGACTAGGGAGCTACAATGAGCAGTTCTTC. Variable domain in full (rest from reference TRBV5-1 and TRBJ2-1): KAGVTQTPRYLIKTRGQQVTLSCSPISGHRSVSWYQQTPGQGLQFLFEYFSETQRNKGNFPGRFSGRQFSNSRSEMNVSTLELGDSALYLCASSSGLGSYNEQFFGPGTRLTVL.

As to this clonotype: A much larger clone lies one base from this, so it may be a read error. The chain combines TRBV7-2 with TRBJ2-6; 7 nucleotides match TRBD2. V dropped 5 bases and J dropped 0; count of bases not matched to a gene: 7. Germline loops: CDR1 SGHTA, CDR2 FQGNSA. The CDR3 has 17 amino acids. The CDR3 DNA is TGTGCCAGCAGCCCCGCGAGCGGGACCTCTGGGGCCAACGTCCTGACTTTC. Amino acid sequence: CASSPASGTSGANVLTF.

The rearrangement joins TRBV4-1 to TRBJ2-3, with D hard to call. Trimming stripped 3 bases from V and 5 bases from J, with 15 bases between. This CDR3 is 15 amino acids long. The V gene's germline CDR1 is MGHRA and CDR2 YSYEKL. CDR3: CASSHGSHVRDTQYF. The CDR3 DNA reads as TGCGCCAGCAGCCATGGTAGTCATGTAAGAGATACGCAGTATTTT.

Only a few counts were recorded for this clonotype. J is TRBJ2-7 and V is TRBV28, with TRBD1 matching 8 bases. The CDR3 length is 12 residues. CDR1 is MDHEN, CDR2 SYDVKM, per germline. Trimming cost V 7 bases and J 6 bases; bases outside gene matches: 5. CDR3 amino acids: CASTTTGVEQYF. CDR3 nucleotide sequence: TGTGCCAGCACCACGACAGGGGTCGAGCAGTACTTC.

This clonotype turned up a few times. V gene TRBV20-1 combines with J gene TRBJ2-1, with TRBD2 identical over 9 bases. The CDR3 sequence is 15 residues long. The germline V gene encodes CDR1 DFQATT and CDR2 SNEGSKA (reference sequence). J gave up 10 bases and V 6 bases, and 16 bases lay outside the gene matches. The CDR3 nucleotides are TGCAGTGCCCAAAGGGGGCTAGCGGGAACTGGGGAGCAGTTCTTC. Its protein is CSAQRGLAGTGEQFF.

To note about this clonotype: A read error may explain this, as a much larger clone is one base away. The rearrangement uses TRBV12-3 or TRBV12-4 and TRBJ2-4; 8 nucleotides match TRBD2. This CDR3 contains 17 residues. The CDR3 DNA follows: TGTGCCGGCAGTCCCCTGGCGGGGGGCGCGATATGGAACATTCAGTACTTC. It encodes CAGSPLAGGAIWNIQYF.

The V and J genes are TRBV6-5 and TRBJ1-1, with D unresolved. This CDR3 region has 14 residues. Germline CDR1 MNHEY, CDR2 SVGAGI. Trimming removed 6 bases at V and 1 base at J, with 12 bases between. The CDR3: CASRPPPGNTEAFF. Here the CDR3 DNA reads TGTGCCAGCAGGCCCCCCCCGGGGAACACTGAAGCTTTCTTT.

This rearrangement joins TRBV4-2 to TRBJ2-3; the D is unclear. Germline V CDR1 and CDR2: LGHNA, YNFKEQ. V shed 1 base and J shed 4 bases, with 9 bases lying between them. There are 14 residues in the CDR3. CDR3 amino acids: CASSQVGIADTQYF. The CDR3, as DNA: TGTGCCAGCAGCCAAGTAGGGATCGCAGATACGCAGTATTTT.

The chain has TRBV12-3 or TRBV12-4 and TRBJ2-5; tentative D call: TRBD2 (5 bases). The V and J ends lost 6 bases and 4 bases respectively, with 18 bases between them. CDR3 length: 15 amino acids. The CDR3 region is CASRPDYEGGETQYF. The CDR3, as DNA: TGTGCCAGCAGGCCCGACTACGAAGGAGGAGAGACCCAGTACTTC.

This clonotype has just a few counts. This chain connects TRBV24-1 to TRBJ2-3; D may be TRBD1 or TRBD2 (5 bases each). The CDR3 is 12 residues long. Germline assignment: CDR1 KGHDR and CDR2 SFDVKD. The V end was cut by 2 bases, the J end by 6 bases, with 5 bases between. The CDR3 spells CATSDWGDTQYF. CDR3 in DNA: TGTGCCACCAGTGATTGGGGGGATACGCAGTATTTT.

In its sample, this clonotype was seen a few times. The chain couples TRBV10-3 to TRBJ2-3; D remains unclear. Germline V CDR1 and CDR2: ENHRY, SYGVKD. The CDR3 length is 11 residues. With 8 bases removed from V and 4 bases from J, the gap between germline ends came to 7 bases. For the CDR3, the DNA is TGTGCCATCGGAGCTGCAGATACGCAGTATTTT. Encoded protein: CAIGAADTQYF.

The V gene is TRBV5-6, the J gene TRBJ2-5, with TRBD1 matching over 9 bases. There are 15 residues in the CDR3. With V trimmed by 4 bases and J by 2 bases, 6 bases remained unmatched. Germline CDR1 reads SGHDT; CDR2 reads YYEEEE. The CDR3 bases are TGTGCCAGCAGCCCGGGCGGACAGGGGCAAGAGACCCAGTACTTC. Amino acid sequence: CASSPGGQGQETQYF.

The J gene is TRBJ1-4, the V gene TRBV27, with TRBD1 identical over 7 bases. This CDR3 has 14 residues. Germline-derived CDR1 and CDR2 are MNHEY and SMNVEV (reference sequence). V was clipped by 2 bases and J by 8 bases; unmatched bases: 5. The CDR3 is CASSLQGGEEKLFF. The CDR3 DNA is TGTGCCAGCAGTTTACAGGGGGGTGAAGAAAAACTGTTTTTT.

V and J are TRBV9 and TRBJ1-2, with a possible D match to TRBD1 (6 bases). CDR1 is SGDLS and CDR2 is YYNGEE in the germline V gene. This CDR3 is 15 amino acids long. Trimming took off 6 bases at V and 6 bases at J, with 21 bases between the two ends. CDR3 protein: CASTLSGGRLDGYTF. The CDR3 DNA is TGTGCCAGCACCCTAAGTGGGGGGCGCCTAGATGGCTACACCTTC.

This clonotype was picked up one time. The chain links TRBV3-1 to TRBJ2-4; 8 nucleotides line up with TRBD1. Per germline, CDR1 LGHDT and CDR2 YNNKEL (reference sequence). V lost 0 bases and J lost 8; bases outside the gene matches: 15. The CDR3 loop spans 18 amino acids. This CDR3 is CASSQDGGQVTRRYIQYF. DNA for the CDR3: TGTGCCAGCAGCCAAGATGGGGGACAGGTGACCCGAAGATACATTCAGTACTTC.